This TCR beta chain was sequenced for a study of T cell responses to AZD1222 COVID-19 vaccine. About the research overall: Pooling was applied to second doses at about 4 or about 12 weeks.

The germline V gene has CDR1 MDHEN and CDR2 SYDVKM. V was shortened by 5 bases and J by 7 bases, with 6 bases between the two germline ends. The CDR3 runs 12 residues. Overall study findings and caveats: Repertoire sampling happened only post peak T cell response. Spike-specific TCR breadth rose after two AZD1222 doses, and depth rose as well. The donor group comprised mostly white British people and more females; the analysis possibly underestimated clonal diversity.

Only one count was recorded for this clone. Its cognate antigen is unknown. Produced via immunoSEQ multiplex PCR; TCRdb's table is partial and in-frame only. The repertoire holds 140,000 to 150,000 clones, with 90% to 95% as singletons. The source of this sequence is an adult in good health. The sequencing used peripheral blood, collected on day 0 of AZD1222 vaccination. This chain uses TRBV28 with TRBJ1-6; a weak D match, TRBD1 (6 bases). The CDR3 sequence: CASSTGNSPLHF. The CDR3 DNA reads TGTGCCAGCAGTACAGGGAATTCACCCCTCCACTTT.